The 23 T cell receptor beta chains in this list originate from one sample, sequenced in a study of breast tumors, draining lymph nodes, adjacent tissues. TCRdb redid the calling of the multiplex PCR reads with MiXCR, one entry per CDR3 protein. The data show around 230,000 distinct CDR3 sequences, 30% to 35% seen once. Breast cancer patients provided tissue from their axillary draining lymph nodes. The source material was axillary lymph node tissue. The source is a female donor with breast cancer. Some clones in this sample may be carry-over from other donors' samples.

As to this clonotype: One base away lies a much larger clone, so this may be a sequencing read error. This chain uses TRBV7-9 with TRBJ1-2; 11 bases map to TRBD1. The CDR3 length is 15 residues. From germline, CDR1 is SEHNR and CDR2 FQNEAQ (reference sequence). The CDR3 loop is CASSLIPGQGGGYPF. For the CDR3, the DNA is TGCGCCAGCAGCCTTATTCCGGGACAGGGGGGAGGCTACCCCTTC.

This clonotype turned up a few times. CDR3 region: CASSVQENTEAFF. In nucleotides, the CDR3 is TGTGCCAGCAGCGTACAGGAAAACACTGAAGCTTTCTTT. The genes are TRBV7-2 and TRBJ1-1; D perhaps matches TRBD1 (5 bases). The CDR3 spans 13 residues. Per the germline V gene, CDR1 is SGHTA and CDR2 is FQGNSA. The V end was cut by 5 bases, the J end by 2 bases, with 9 bases between.

Ten or more counts support this clonotype. The chain has TRBV6-6 and TRBJ2-7, with TRBD1 matching 8 bases. CDR1 is MNHNY and CDR2 is SVGAGI in the germline V gene (reference sequence). The V and J ends lost 0 bases and 2 bases, in that order; junction bases with no gene match: 12. The CDR3 is made up of 18 amino acids. CDR3 sequence (DNA): TGTGCCAGCAGTTACTCGAATTTGAGCACAGGGGGTCCCTACGAGCAGTACTTC. Encoded protein: CASSYSNLSTGGPYEQYF.

The rearrangement links TRBV28 to TRBJ1-3; weak D call: TRBD1 (6 bases). The V and J ends lost 2 bases and 0 bases respectively, with 11 bases between them. CDR3 length: 16 residues. In germline, CDR1 is MDHEN, CDR2 SYDVKM. DNA for the CDR3: TGTGCCAGCAGTTTAGGTCAGGGGAGCTCTGGAAACACCATATATTTT. Amino acid sequence: CASSLGQGSSGNTIYF.

This clonotype was counted ten times or more. V gene TRBV29-1 combines with J gene TRBJ1-4; D not certain. Germline V lookup: CDR1 SQVTM, CDR2 ANQGSEA. The CDR3 runs to 13 residues. Trimming removed 6 bases at V and 7 bases at J, with 15 bases between. The CDR3 region has the DNA TGCAGCGTCCCTGCCCCCGGACGTGAAAAACTGTTTTTT. Its translation is CSVPAPGREKLFF. Full variable domain (rest looked up from reference TRBV29-1 and TRBJ1-4): SAVISQKPSRDICQRGTSLTIQCQVDSQVTMMFWYRQQPGQSLTLIATANQGSEATYESGFVIDKFPISRPNLTFSTLTVSNMSPEDSSIYLCSVPAPGREKLFFGSGTQLSVL.

Regarding this clonotype: A much larger clone lies one base from this, so it may be a read error. V usage is TRBV6-5 and J usage is TRBJ1-2, with 8 positions matching TRBD1. CDR3 length: 15 amino acids. Germline V CDR1 and CDR2: MNHEY, SVGAGI. The DNA of the CDR3 is TGTGCCAGCAGTTACTCCGGACAGGGAACTTATGGCCACACCTTC. It codes for CASSYSGQGTYGHTF.

This clonotype was counted at least ten times. The chain carries TRBV19 and TRBJ2-6; 12 positions agree with TRBD1. V dropped 3 bases and J dropped 6; count of bases not matched to a gene: 6. CDR3 length: 17 amino acids. CDR1 LNHDA and CDR2 SQIVND come from the germline V gene (reference sequence). The CDR3 loop reads CASSIIPGQGAANVLTF. In DNA, the CDR3 is TGTGCCAGTAGTATCATTCCGGGACAGGGGGCGGCCAACGTCCTGACTTTC.

This clonotype was observed many times. The CDR3 region has the DNA TGTGCCACCAGTGGACAGGGCCCTTGGGGGGAGCTGTTTTTT. Protein: CATSGQGPWGELFF. The V call is TRBV24-1, the J call TRBJ2-2, with TRBD1 identical over 7 bases. V shed 5 bases and J 8 bases; nucleotides not matched to a gene: 7. There are 14 residues in the CDR3. Germline V gene data show CDR1 as KGHDR and CDR2 as SFDVKD.

The gene calls are TRBV3-1 and TRBJ2-1; 13 nucleotides line up with TRBD2. V lost 4 bases, J lost 6 bases, and 9 bases stayed unmatched. The CDR3 has 17 amino acids. Germline V gives CDR1 LGHDT, CDR2 YNNKEL (reference sequence). Here the CDR3 reads CASSPPFGLAGVNEQFF. DNA of the CDR3: TGTGCCAGCAGCCCTCCTTTTGGACTAGCGGGGGTCAATGAGCAGTTCTTC.

This sequence joins TRBV9 and TRBJ2-2; TRBD2 matches at 8 bases. The CDR3 has 18 residues. From germline, CDR1 is SGDLS and CDR2 YYNGEE. With 0 bases clipped from V and 1 base from J, the junction kept 8 bases outside the gene matches. The CDR3 protein is CASSVVAPGGGNTGELFF. The CDR3 bases are TGTGCCAGCAGCGTAGTCGCCCCCGGGGGGGGGAACACCGGGGAGCTGTTTTTT.

This clonotype was found many times. The chain employs TRBV20-1 and TRBJ2-6; D is ambiguous. The germline V gene has CDR1 DFQATT and CDR2 SNEGSKA (reference sequence). The ends were cut back, 5 bases at V and 0 bases at J, with 8 bases in the middle. This CDR3 comprises 14 residues. The CDR3 loop reads CSAPPSSGANVLTF. The CDR3 DNA reads as TGCAGTGCTCCACCAAGCTCTGGGGCCAACGTCCTGACTTTC.

The genes are TRBV20-1 and TRBJ1-3, with 10 bases fitting TRBD1. CDR1 and CDR2 (germline): DFQATT, SNEGSKA (reference sequence). Trimming at V came to 1 base and at J to 2 bases, leaving 11 bases not matched to a gene. There are 18 residues in the CDR3. CDR3 sequence reads: CSARGDLGTGATGNTIYF. The CDR3, as DNA: TGCAGTGCTAGAGGGGACCTGGGGACAGGGGCGACTGGAAACACCATATATTTT.

This clonotype was observed many times. The chain combines TRBV12-3 or TRBV12-4 with TRBJ2-2; no reliable D call. V was trimmed by 5 bases and J by 5 bases, leaving 12 bases between them. The CDR3 spans 14 residues. In DNA form, the CDR3 reads TGTGCCAGCAGTCCTCTAAGGTCGACCGGGGAGCTGTTTTTT. It specifies CASSPLRSTGELFF.

The sample holds a few counts of this clonotype. The gene calls are TRBV6-6 and TRBJ2-3; no clear D gene. CDR3 length: 14 residues. V gave up 5 bases and J gave up 2 bases, with 11 bases separating them. The V gene's germline CDR1 is MNHNY and CDR2 SVGAGI (reference sequence). The DNA of the CDR3 is TGTGCCAGCAGTGAATCGGCACTCACAGATACGCAGTATTTT. It is translated as CASSESALTDTQYF.

This clonotype occurred many times. The chain employs TRBV9 and TRBJ1-4; maybe TRBD1 (6 bases). The CDR3 has 16 amino acids. Germline CDR1 SGDLS, CDR2 YYNGEE. Deletions cut 3 bases from V and 4 bases from J, with 16 bases between. The chain's CDR3 is CASSARSGAGNEKLFF. The CDR3, as DNA: TGTGCCAGCAGCGCGAGATCAGGGGCGGGTAATGAAAAACTGTTTTTT.

Concerning this clonotype itself: A much larger clone lies one base from this, so it may be a read error. J is TRBJ2-7 and V is TRBV6-5; 9 bases are a match to TRBD2. V lost 5 bases and J lost 4; bases outside the gene matches: 6. Germline values: CDR1 MNHEY, CDR2 SVGAGI. The CDR3 loop spans 14 amino acids. The CDR3 sequence: CASSQKREAYEQYF. CDR3 nucleotide sequence: TGTGCCAGCAGTCAAAAGCGGGAGGCGTACGAGCAGTACTTC.

Remarks on this clonotype: Given a much more abundant clone one base away, this may be a read error. The chain uses TRBV6-6 and TRBJ2-7; D may be TRBD1 or TRBD2 (5 bases each). The CDR3 covers 17 residues. The germline V gene encodes CDR1 MNHNY and CDR2 SVGAGI (reference sequence). The V gene lost 4 bases and the J gene lost 0 bases, with 19 bases spanning the gap. Here the CDR3 reads CASSSTNLAGGSYEQYF. As DNA, the CDR3 is TGTGCCAGCAGTTCCACGAACCTAGCTGGGGGCTCCTACGAGCAGTACTTC.

DNA of the CDR3: TGTGCCAGCAGGCTTCCCAGGGGCACCGGGGAGCTGTTTTTT. Its translation is CASRLPRGTGELFF. V usage is TRBV7-2 and J usage is TRBJ2-2; D possibly corresponds to TRBD1 (6 bases). The CDR3 loop spans 14 amino acids. Looked up from germline, CDR1 is SGHTA and CDR2 is FQGNSA. Deletions cut 6 bases from V and 4 bases from J, with 12 bases between.

As concerns this clonotype: A much larger clone differs from this one at a single base, so this may be a read error. The chain has TRBV7-2 and TRBJ2-5; 7 bases are shared with TRBD1. The germline V gene has CDR1 SGHTA and CDR2 FQGNSA. The CDR3 covers 15 residues. The CDR3 here is CASSLFRTGQETQHF. The CDR3 coding sequence is TGTGCCAGCAGCCTTTTCCGGACAGGACAAGAGACCCAGCACTTC.

This clonotype occurred many times. Given the absence of the conserved phenylalanine or tryptophan at the CDR3 end, a read error is likely. The limits of the CDR3 on the DNA are not certain, so only TCRdb's listed CDR3 is given. The chain has TRBV4-1 and TRBJ2-1; whether TRBD1, the table's D call, matches the DNA was not checked. Germline CDR1 and CDR2: MGHRA and YSYEKL. The CDR3 contains 14 residues when both ends are counted. The CDR3 sequence is CASSQDQDRTAVDL.

V is TRBV2 and J is TRBJ1-1; no reliable D call. There are 14 residues in the CDR3. Between the trimmed V and J ends, which lost 11 bases and 2 bases, there was a span of 18 bases. Germline CDR1 SNHLY, CDR2 FYNNEI. Here the CDR3 DNA reads TGTGCCTCCAAAGGAATAGGCCTCAACACTGAAGCTTTCTTT. It specifies CASKGIGLNTEAFF.

This clonotype was counted ten times or more. The chain uses TRBV5-6 and TRBJ1-3; D is ambiguous. CDR3 length: 14 residues. V gave up 0 bases and J gave up 7 bases, with 11 bases separating them. The germline V gene encodes CDR1 SGHDT and CDR2 YYEEEE. The CDR3 loop is CASSLVTGVNTIYF. The DNA of the CDR3 is TGTGCCAGCAGCTTGGTAACCGGTGTTAACACCATATATTTT.

This clonotype was counted ten times or more. This chain uses TRBV18 with TRBJ2-7; D may be TRBD1 or TRBD2 (6 bases each). CDR1 is KGHSH, CDR2 LQKENI, per germline. V lost 0 bases and J 5 bases, leaving 17 bases between the germline ends. The CDR3 contains 16 residues. The CDR3 loop reads CASSPPGRQGRHEQYF. For the CDR3, the DNA is TGTGCCAGCTCACCACCGGGTCGGCAGGGGAGGCACGAGCAGTACTTC.